This is a list of T cell receptor beta chains from one sample in a study of T-cell reconstitution after alpha-beta-depleted transplantation in children. Each CDR3 protein gets one entry after TCRdb re-called the PCR reads with MiXCR. Counted here are more than 550,000 distinct CDR3 sequences, over 9.5% occurring once; the ten biggest clones make up about 4.2%. This specimen was PBMCs from the stem cell graft donor, taken from the stem cell graft. These TCRs come from a human donor who donated a stem cell graft to a child with acute myeloid leukemia. The CDR3 runs from the conserved cysteine through the conserved F or W. D genes are given only for firm matches. A clone size is listed for some rows: how often the clone was seen (once, few, many), or a class if it is expanded.

>many|TRBV24-1|NA|TRBJ2-7
CATSAGTPTPEQYF
TGTGCCACCTCGGCCGGGACACCCACCCCCGAGCAGTACTTC
>NA|TRBV7-2|TRBD1|TRBJ2-1
CASRKDRGLNNEQFF
TGTGCCAGCAGGAAAGACAGGGGGTTAAACAATGAGCAGTTCTTC
>few|TRBV7-9|TRBD1|TRBJ2-7
CASSSLQGAYEQYF
TGTGCCAGCAGCTCTTTACAGGGGGCCTACGAGCAGTACTTC
>few|TRBV20-1|NA|TRBJ2-1
CSAPRLAGRYNEQFF
TGCAGTGCTCCCCGATTGGCGGGGCGTTACAATGAGCAGTTCTTC
>few|TRBV6-1|NA|TRBJ2-3
CASRRDSSTDTQYF
TGTGCCAGCAGGAGGGACTCCTCCACAGATACGCAGTATTTT
>few|TRBV12-5|TRBD2|TRBJ2-1
CASGVLGLAGVEQFF
TGTGCTAGTGGAGTACTGGGACTAGCGGGAGTAGAGCAGTTCTTC
>NA|TRBV20-1|NA|TRBJ2-3
CSAVADSTDTQYF
TGCAGTGCAGTAGCGGATAGCACAGATACGCAGTATTTT
>once|TRBV3-1|NA|TRBJ2-3
CASSHAGDTQYF
TGTGCCAGCAGCCACGCGGGGGATACGCAGTATTTT
>few|TRBV7-9|NA|TRBJ2-4
CASTSLLGTDIQYF
TGTGCCAGCACCTCTCTTTTGGGCACGGACATTCAGTACTTC
>few|TRBV4-2|TRBD2|TRBJ2-1
CASSQDRTSGLYNEQFF
TGTGCCAGCAGCCAAGATCGTACTAGCGGGCTATACAATGAGCAGTTCTTC
>many|TRBV15|TRBD2|TRBJ2-1
CATSRVLAGGGGFF
TGTGCCACCAGCAGAGTGCTAGCGGGAGGCGGGGGGTTCTTC
>many|TRBV11-2|TRBD2|TRBJ2-7
CASSISSGPTYEQYF
TGTGCCAGCAGCATCTCTAGCGGGCCGACCTACGAGCAGTACTTC
>NA|TRBV11-1|NA|TRBJ2-7
CASSPRTRTYEQYF
TGTGCCAGCAGCCCTCGGACCCGTACCTACGAGCAGTACTTC
>few|TRBV20-1|NA|TRBJ2-1
CSARRGFSYNEQFF
TGCAGTGCTAGACGCGGCTTCTCCTACAATGAGCAGTTCTTC
>many|TRBV20-1|TRBD2|TRBJ2-1
CSALTSGRANYNEQFF
TGCAGTGCACTAACTAGCGGGAGGGCCAACTACAATGAGCAGTTCTTC
>many|TRBV10-3|NA|TRBJ2-3
CAIRRGGPTDTQYF
TGTGCCATCAGGCGCGGAGGGCCTACAGATACGCAGTATTTT
>NA|TRBV12-3/TRBV12-4|TRBD2|TRBJ2-1
CASSGGLEREQFF
TGTGCCAGCAGCGGGGGACTAGAACGGGAGCAGTTCTTC
>few|TRBV20-1|TRBD2|TRBJ2-1
CSARDGTSGTNEQFF
TGCAGTGCTAGAGATGGTACTAGCGGGACCAATGAGCAGTTCTTC
>many|TRBV29-1|TRBD1|TRBJ1-5
CSVVCRGQPQHF
TGCAGCGTTGTTTGCAGGGGGCAGCCCCAGCATTTT
>NA|TRBV12-3/TRBV12-4|TRBD2|TRBJ2-7
CASSPRVGGSVTSYEQYF
TGTGCCAGCAGCCCACGGGTCGGCGGGAGTGTTACCTCCTACGAGCAGTACTTC
>few|TRBV7-2|TRBD2|TRBJ2-7
CASSLPGLAGGPRQYF
TGTGCCAGCAGCTTACCGGGACTAGCGGGAGGGCCCCGGCAGTACTTC
>many|TRBV20-1|TRBD1|TRBJ2-7
CSASSDRVNSYEQYF
TGCAGTGCTAGTTCGGACAGGGTTAATTCCTACGAGCAGTACTTC
>many|TRBV7-7|NA|TRBJ2-3
CASSLGITDTQYF
TGTGCTAGCAGCTTGGGCATCACAGATACGCAGTATTTT
>few|TRBV12-3/TRBV12-4|NA|TRBJ2-2
CASSIGGRGGELFF
TGTGCCAGCAGTATCGGGGGCCGTGGCGGGGAGCTGTTTTTT
>many|TRBV10-3|NA|TRBJ2-1
CAIRESSANEQFF
TGTGCCATCAGAGAGTCTAGCGCCAATGAGCAGTTCTTC
>few|TRBV18|TRBD2|TRBJ2-4
CASSPGTSGVDIQYF
TGTGCCAGCTCACCCGGGACTAGCGGGGTGGACATTCAGTACTTC
>few|TRBV7-2|TRBD2|TRBJ2-1
CASRSIGGGHNEQFF
TGTGCCAGCAGATCCATCGGGGGAGGGCACAATGAGCAGTTCTTC
>NA|TRBV4-2|NA|TRBJ2-7
CASSQESGAVTSYEQYF
TGTGCCAGCAGCCAAGAGTCAGGGGCCGTGACTTCCTACGAGCAGTACTTC
>many|TRBV29-1|TRBD1|TRBJ2-7
CSVEVLQGASYEQYF
TGCAGCGTTGAAGTCTTACAGGGGGCCTCCTACGAGCAGTACTTC
>many|TRBV5-1|TRBD2|TRBJ2-5
CASSLDSGRGETQYF
TGCGCCAGCAGCTTGGATAGCGGGAGGGGAGAGACCCAGTACTTC
>many|TRBV20-1|NA|TRBJ2-1
CSATGLGTYNEQFF
TGCAGTGCAACGGGCTTAGGGACCTACAATGAGCAGTTCTTC
>many|TRBV12-3/TRBV12-4|NA|TRBJ2-1
CASSPQDNEQFF
TGTGCCAGCAGTCCCCAAGACAATGAGCAGTTCTTC